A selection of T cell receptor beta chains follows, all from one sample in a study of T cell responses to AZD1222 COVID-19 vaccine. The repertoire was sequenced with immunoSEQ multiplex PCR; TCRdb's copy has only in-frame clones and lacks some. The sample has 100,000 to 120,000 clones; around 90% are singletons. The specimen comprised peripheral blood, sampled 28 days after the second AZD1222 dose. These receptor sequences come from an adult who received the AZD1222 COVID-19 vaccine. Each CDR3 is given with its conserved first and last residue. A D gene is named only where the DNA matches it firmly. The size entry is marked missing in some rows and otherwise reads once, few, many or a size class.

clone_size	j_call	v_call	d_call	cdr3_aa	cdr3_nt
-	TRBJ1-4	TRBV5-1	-	CASSGAGEKLFF	TGCGCCAGCAGCGGCGCAGGGGAAAAACTGTTTTTT
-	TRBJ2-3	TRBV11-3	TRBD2	CASSFSGGAGDTQYF	TGTGCCAGCAGCTTTAGCGGGGGGGCTGGAGATACGCAGTATTTT
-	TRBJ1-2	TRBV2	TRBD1	CASSTRGIYGYTF	TGTGCCAGCAGTACCAGGGGGATATATGGCTACACCTTC
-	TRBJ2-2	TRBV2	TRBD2	CATPRRAGGLGLFF	TGTGCCACCCCCCGTCGGGCGGGGGGGCTCGGGCTGTTTTTT
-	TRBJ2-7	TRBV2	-	CASSESSLSYEQYF	TGTGCCAGCAGTGAGTCAAGTCTCTCCTACGAGCAGTACTTC
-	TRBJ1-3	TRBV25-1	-	CATRGQTGNTIYF	TGTGCCACCCGAGGACAGACTGGAAACACCATATATTTT
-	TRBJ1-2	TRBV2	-	CASTLKGEANYGYTF	TGTGCCAGCACCCTGAAGGGGGAAGCTAACTATGGCTACACCTTC
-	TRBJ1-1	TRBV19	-	CASSVGGSTEAFF	TGTGCCAGTAGTGTGGGAGGCAGCACTGAAGCTTTCTTT
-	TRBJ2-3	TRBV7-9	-	CASSLEGGTTDTQYF	TGTGCCAGCAGCTTAGAGGGGGGGACCACAGATACGCAGTATTTT
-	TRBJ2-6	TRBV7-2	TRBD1	CASSQTGAGANVLTF	TGTGCCAGCAGTCAGACAGGGGCTGGGGCCAACGTCCTGACTTTC
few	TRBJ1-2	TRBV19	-	CASRATAPGSGYTF	TGTGCCAGTAGAGCTACAGCCCCGGGAAGTGGCTACACCTTC
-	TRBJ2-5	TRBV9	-	CASSGTGGVGETQYF	TGTGCCAGCAGCGGGACAGGAGGGGTCGGTGAGACCCAGTACTTC
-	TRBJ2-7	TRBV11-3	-	CASSLATGVGTHEQYF	TGTGCCAGCAGTTTAGCCACAGGTGTGGGGACCCACGAGCAGTACTTC
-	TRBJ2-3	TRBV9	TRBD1	CASSVQGADTQYF	TGTGCCAGCAGCGTCCAGGGGGCGGATACGCAGTATTTT
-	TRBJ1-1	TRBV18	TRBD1	CASSRDRKNTEAFF	TGTGCCAGCTCCCGGGACAGGAAGAACACTGAAGCTTTCTTT
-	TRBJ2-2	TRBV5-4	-	CASSFGANTGELFF	TGTGCCAGCAGCTTTGGGGCGAACACCGGGGAGCTGTTTTTT
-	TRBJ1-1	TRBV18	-	CASSPTEMNTEAFF	TGTGCCAGCTCACCGACAGAGATGAACACTGAAGCTTTCTTT
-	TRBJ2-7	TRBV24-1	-	CATSPVAGQGRSPYYEQYF	TGTGCCACCAGTCCGGTAGCGGGACAGGGTAGGTCCCCCTACTACGAGCAGTACTTC
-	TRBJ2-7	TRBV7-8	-	CASSFTGTRYEQYF	TGTGCCAGCAGCTTCACGGGAACTAGGTACGAGCAGTACTTC
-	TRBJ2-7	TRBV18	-	CASSPPGPGYDEQYF	TGTGCCAGCTCACCTCCCGGACCGGGATACGACGAGCAGTACTTC
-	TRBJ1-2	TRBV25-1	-	CASSEWEGTVDGYTF	TGTGCCAGCAGTGAGTGGGAAGGGACGGTCGATGGCTACACCTTC
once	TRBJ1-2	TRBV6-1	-	CASSEVLGGYGYTF	TGTGCCAGCAGTGAAGTTTTGGGGGGCTATGGCTACACCTTC